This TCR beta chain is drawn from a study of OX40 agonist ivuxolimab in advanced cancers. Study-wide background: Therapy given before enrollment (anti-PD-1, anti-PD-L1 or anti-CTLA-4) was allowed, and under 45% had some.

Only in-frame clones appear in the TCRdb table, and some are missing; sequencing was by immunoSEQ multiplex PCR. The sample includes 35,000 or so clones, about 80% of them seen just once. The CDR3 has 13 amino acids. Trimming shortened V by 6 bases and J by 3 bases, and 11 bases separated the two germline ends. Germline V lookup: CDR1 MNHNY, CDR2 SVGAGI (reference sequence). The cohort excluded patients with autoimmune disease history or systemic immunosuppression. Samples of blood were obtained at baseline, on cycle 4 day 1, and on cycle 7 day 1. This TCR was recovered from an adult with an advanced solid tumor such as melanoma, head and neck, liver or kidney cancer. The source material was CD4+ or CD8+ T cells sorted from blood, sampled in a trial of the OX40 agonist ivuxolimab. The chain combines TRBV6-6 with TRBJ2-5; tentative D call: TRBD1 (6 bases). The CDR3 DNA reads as TGTGCCAGCAGCCGACGGACAGAAGAGACCCAGTACTTC. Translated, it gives CASSRRTEETQYF.